These T cell receptor beta chains were read from a single sample in a study of shared clonotypes between healthy human individuals. Sequenced by immunoSEQ multiplex PCR; TCRdb stores in-frame clones only, minus some. The sample lists about 2 million clones, roughly 94% seen once, with roughly 1% in the top ten. Sequenced: naive CD8+ T cells sorted from blood. These receptors were obtained from a man aged 18 to 29 in good health. The CDR3 runs from the conserved cysteine through the conserved F or W. Fields, in order: J gene, clone size, D gene, V gene, CDR3 protein. A D gene is named only where the DNA matches it firmly. The size field is filled for only some rows; it gives once, few, many or a size class.

>TRBJ2-7|-|TRBD1|TRBV6-5
CASSSGQGDDEQYF
>TRBJ2-1|once|-|TRBV29-1
CSATGGNSEQFF
>TRBJ1-3|-|-|TRBV13
CASSPRVWESSGNTIYF
>TRBJ1-5|-|TRBD1|TRBV2
CASRTDRGLNQPQHF
>TRBJ1-2|-|-|TRBV10-2
CASSGEPREGYTF
>TRBJ2-3|-|-|TRBV7-2
CASSSYGWADTQYF
>TRBJ1-6|-|-|TRBV19
CASSIGGRYHF
>TRBJ2-1|-|-|TRBV29-1
CSVITTTSRNEQFF
>TRBJ2-7|-|-|TRBV7-9
CASSDPGPLGGYEQYF
>TRBJ1-5|-|-|TRBV11-2
CASSPVGLQGRKQPQHF
>TRBJ2-7|-|-|TRBV27
CASSLAGAAYEQYF
>TRBJ1-1|few|-|TRBV27
CASSSAGGSEAFF
>TRBJ2-7|-|TRBD1|TRBV6-1
CASSLPRDSAYEQYF
>TRBJ1-5|-|-|TRBV4-1
CASSQREGDQPQHF
>TRBJ2-3|-|TRBD2|TRBV6-5
CASSDGGTNGDTQYF
>TRBJ2-3|-|TRBD2|TRBV28
CASSLASGVTTDTQYF
>TRBJ1-5|-|-|TRBV2
CASSEGFSNQPQHF
>TRBJ2-7|-|-|TRBV9
CASSVAPGSSYEQYF
>TRBJ2-7|few|TRBD2|TRBV6-1
CASSGGDGYEQYF
>TRBJ2-1|-|-|TRBV30
CAWNPGNEQFF
>TRBJ2-7|-|-|TRBV14
CASSPGGYEQYF
>TRBJ1-4|-|-|TRBV4-1
CASSQDMNEKLFF
>TRBJ1-1|once|TRBD1|TRBV12-5
CASGLVAQGEGTEAFF
>TRBJ2-3|-|TRBD2|TRBV7-3
CASSPGTSGGDTQYF